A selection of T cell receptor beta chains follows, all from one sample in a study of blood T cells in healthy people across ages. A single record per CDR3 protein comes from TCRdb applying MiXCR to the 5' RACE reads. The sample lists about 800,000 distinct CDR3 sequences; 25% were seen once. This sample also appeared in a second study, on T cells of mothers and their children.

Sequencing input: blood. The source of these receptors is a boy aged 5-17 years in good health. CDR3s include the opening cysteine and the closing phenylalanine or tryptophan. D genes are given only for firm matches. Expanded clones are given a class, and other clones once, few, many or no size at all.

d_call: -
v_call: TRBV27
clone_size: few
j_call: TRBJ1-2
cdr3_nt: TGTGCGGCGGGGGCAGCGGACTATGGCTACACCTTC
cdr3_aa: CAAGAADYGYTF

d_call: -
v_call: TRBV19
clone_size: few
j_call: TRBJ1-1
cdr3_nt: TGTGCCAGTAGTTTGGGACCTCAATACACTGAAGCCTTCTTT
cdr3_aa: CASSLGPQYTEAFF

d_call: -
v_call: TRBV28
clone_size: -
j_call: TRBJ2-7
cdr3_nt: TGTGCCAGCAGCACTTGGATCTACGAGCAGTACTTC
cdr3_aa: CASSTWIYEQYF

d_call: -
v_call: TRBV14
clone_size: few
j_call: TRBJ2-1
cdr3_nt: TGTGCCAGCAGCCAAGACTTCGGGACGCCGCGTTACAATGAGCAGTTCTTC
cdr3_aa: CASSQDFGTPRYNEQFF

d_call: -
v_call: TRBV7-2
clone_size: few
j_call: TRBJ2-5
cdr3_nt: TGTGCCAGCAGCTTAGTCGGGATTGGTGAGACCCAGTACTTC
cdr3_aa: CASSLVGIGETQYF

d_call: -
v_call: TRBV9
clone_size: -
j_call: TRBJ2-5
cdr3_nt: TGTGCCAGCTCCCGAGGCAGGGCTGAAGGGGAGACCCAGTACTTC
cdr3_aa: CASSRGRAEGETQYF

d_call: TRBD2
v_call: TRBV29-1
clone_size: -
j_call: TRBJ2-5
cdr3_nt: TGCAGCGCCGCCGGGACTAGCGGGAGTTTAGGGGAGACCCAGTACTTC
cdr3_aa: CSAAGTSGSLGETQYF

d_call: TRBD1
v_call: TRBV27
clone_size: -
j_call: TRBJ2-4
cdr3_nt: TGTGCCAGCAGTATCCAGGGGGTTCTAGCCAAAAACATTCAGTACTTC
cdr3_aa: CASSIQGVLAKNIQYF

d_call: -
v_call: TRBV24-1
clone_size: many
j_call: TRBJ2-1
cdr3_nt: TGTGCCACCAGTGATTTAGGCGCGGACGGGCAGTTCTTC
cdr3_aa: CATSDLGADGQFF

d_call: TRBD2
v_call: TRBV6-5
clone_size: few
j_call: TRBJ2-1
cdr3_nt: TGTGCCAGCAGATCCGGGACTAGCTCCTACAATGAGCAGTTCTTC
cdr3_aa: CASRSGTSSYNEQFF

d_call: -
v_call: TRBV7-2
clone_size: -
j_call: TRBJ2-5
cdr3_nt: TGTGCCAGCCTCCCTTTGTCAGGAGAGACCCAGTACTTC
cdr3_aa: CASLPLSGETQYF

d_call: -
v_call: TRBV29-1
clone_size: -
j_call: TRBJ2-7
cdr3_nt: TGCAGCGTTGATGTGGGAGGCCCCTCCTACGAGCAGTACTTC
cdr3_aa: CSVDVGGPSYEQYF

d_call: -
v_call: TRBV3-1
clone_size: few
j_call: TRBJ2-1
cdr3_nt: TGTGCCAGCAGCCAAGGGTCCTGGGGAGAGCAGTTCTTC
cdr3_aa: CASSQGSWGEQFF

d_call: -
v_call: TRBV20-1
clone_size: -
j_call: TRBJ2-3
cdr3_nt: TGCAGTGCTACGTACCGGGGCACAGATACGCAGTATTTT
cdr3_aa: CSATYRGTDTQYF

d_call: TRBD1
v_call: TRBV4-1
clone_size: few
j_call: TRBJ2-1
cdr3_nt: TGCGCCAGCAGCCCGGGACAGGGGGCGAAGTTTGGGCAGTTCTTC
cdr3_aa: CASSPGQGAKFGQFF

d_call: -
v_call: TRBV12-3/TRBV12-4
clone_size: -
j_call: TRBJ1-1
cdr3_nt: TGTGCCAGCAGTATTAAGGTTGGCCAATTTATGAACACTGAAGCTTTCTTT
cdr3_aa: CASSIKVGQFMNTEAFF

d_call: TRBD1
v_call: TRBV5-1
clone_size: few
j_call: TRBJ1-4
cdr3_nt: TGCGCCAGCAGCTCAGGGGGGGATAATGAAAAACTGTTTTTT
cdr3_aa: CASSSGGDNEKLFF

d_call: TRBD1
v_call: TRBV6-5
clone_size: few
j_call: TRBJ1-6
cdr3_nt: TGTGCCAGCAGCTACGCCCCGGACAGGCTTAATTCACCCCTCCACTTT
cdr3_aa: CASSYAPDRLNSPLHF

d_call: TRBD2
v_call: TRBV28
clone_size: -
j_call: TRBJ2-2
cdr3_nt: TGTGCCAGCAGTTATGGTTTCGGACTAGCGTCAAACACCGGGGAGCTGTTTTTT
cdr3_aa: CASSYGFGLASNTGELFF

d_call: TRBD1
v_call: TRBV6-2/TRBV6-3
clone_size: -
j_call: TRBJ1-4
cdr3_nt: TGTGCCAGCAGAATCGGACAGGGAGCAACTAATGAAAAACTGTTTTTT
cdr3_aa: CASRIGQGATNEKLFF

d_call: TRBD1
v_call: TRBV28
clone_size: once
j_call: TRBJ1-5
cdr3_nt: TGTGCCAGCAGACTCGACAGGGAAGTGTGGGCCCAGCATTTT
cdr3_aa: CASRLDREVWAQHF

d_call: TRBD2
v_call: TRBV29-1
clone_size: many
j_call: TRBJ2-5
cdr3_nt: TGCAGCGTCCTGAGACTAGCGGGGGACCAAGAGACCCAGTACTTC
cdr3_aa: CSVLRLAGDQETQYF

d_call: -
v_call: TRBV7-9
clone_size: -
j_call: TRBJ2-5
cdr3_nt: TGTGCCAGCAGCCCTTGGGCTGGGGGCCAAGAGACCCAGTACTTC
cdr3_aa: CASSPWAGGQETQYF

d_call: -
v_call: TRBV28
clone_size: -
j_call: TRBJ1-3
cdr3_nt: TGTGCCAGCAGTTTTCGGGCGACCTCTGGAAACACCATATATTTT
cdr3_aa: CASSFRATSGNTIYF

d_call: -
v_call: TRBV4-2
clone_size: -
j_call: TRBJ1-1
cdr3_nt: TGTGCCAGCAGCCAAGATCCAGGCCCGAACACTGAAGCTTTCTTT
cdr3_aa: CASSQDPGPNTEAFF

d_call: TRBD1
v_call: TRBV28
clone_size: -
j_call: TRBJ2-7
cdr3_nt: TGTGCCAGCAGTTGGGACCGGGACAGGGCTTACGAGCAGTACTTC
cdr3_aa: CASSWDRDRAYEQYF

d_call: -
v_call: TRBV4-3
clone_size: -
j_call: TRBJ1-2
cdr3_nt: TGCGCCAGCAGCCAAGACTGGGGGGCGCGGTATGGCTACACCTTC
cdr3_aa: CASSQDWGARYGYTF

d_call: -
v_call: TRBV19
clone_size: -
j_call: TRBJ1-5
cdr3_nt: TGTACCAGTAGTATCGGGGGAGGGAGGGGGCAGCCCCAGCATTTT
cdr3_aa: CTSSIGGGRGQPQHF

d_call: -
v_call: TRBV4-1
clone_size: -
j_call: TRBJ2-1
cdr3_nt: TGCGCCAGCAGCCACGCCCTAGTGGGCGCCGGGTATGAGCAGTTCTTC
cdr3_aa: CASSHALVGAGYEQFF

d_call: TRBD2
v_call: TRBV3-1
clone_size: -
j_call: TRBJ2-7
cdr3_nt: TGTGCCAGCAGCCAAGGGGGGGGACTAGCGGGCTCGAGCTCCTACGAGCAGTACTTC
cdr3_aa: CASSQGGGLAGSSSYEQYF

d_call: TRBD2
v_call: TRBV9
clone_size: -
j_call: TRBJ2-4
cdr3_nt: TGTGCCAGCAGCGTAGGTGGCGGGAGTGGAGCCAAAAACATTCAGTACTTC
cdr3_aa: CASSVGGGSGAKNIQYF

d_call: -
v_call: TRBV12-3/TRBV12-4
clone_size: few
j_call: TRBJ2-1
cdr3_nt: TGTGCCAGCAGTTTTAACAGTGGCAATGAGCAGTTCTTC
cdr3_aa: CASSFNSGNEQFF

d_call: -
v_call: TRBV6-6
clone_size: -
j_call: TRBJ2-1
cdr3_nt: TGTGCCAGCAGTATAGCCGGGACCCGGGATGAGCAGTTCTTC
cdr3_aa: CASSIAGTRDEQFF

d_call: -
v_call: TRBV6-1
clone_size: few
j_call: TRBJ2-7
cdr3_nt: TGTGCCAGCAGTCGGGGTCGTATGTTAATTTACGAGCAGTACTTC
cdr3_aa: CASSRGRMLIYEQYF

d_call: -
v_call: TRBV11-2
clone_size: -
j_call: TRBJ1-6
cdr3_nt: TGTGCCAGCAGCTTAGGTAGCTATTCACCCCTCCACTTT
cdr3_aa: CASSLGSYSPLHF

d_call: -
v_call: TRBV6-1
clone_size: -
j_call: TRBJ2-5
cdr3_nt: TGTGCCAGCAGTGAATTCGTCAGGGGACCGCAAGAGACCCAGTACTTC
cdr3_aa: CASSEFVRGPQETQYF

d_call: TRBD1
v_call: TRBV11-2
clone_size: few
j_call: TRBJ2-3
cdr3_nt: TGTGCCAGCAGCTTAAGGGGGGAGACAGGGGGAGCAGATACGCAGTATTTT
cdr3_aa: CASSLRGETGGADTQYF

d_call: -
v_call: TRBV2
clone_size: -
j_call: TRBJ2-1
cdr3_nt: TGCGCCAGCAGTGAAATAGACTACAATGAGCAGTTCTTC
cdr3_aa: CASSEIDYNEQFF

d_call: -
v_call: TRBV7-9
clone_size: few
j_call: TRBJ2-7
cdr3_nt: TGTGCCAGCAGCGGGGGAGTGTCCTACGAGCAGTACTTC
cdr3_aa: CASSGGVSYEQYF

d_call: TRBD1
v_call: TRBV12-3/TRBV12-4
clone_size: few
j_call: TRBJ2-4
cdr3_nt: TGTGCCAGCAGTGATCCGGGACAGGGGTTGGACATTCAGTACTTC
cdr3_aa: CASSDPGQGLDIQYF

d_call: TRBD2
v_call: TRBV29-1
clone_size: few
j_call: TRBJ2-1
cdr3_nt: TGCAGCGTCCGTAGCGGGAGGGCCCAGACCAATGAGCAGTTCTTC
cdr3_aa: CSVRSGRAQTNEQFF

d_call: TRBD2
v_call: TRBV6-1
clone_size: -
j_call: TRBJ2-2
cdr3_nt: TGTGCCAGCAGCCACGGGGGGGTCGGGGAGCTGTTTTTT
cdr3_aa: CASSHGGVGELFF

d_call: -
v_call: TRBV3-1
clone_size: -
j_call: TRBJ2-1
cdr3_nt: TGTGCCAGCAGCCGAGAACGCATGAATGAGCAGTTCTTC
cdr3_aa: CASSRERMNEQFF

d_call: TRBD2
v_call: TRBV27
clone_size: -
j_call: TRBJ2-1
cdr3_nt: TGTGCCAGCCTGTCTAGCGGGAGTATTCATGAGCAGTTCTTC
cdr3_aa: CASLSSGSIHEQFF

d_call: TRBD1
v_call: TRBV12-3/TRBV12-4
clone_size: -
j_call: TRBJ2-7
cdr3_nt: TGTGCCAGCAGTCGGACAGGGTTTGCCTACGAGCAGTACTTC
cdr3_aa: CASSRTGFAYEQYF

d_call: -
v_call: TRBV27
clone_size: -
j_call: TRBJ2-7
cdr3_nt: TGTGCCAGCAGTTCGGCGGCCTACGAGCAGTACTTC
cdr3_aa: CASSSAAYEQYF

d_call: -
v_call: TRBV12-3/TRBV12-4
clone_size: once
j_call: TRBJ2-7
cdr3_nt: TGTGCCAGCAGTCTCTCAGAAAGCTCCTACGTGCAGTACTTC
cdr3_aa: CASSLSESSYVQYF

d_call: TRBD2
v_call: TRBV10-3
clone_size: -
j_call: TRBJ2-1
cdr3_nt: TGTGCCATCCGCGACCTGCGGGGGGGGTATGAGCAGTTCTTC
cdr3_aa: CAIRDLRGGYEQFF

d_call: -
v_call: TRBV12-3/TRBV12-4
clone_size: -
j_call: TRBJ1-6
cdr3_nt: TGTGCCAGCAGTTTTACGATTTCCGGTCTCACCTATAATTCACCCCTCCACTTT
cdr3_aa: CASSFTISGLTYNSPLHF

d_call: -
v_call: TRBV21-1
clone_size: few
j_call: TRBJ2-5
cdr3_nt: TGTGCCAGCCCCCGGGGGCAGGTGGGAGAGACCCAGTACTTC
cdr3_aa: CASPRGQVGETQYF

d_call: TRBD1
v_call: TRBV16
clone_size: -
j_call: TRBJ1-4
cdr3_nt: TGTGCCAGCAGCCCCCAACCCGGGACAGAAAATGAAAAACTGTTTTTT
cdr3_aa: CASSPQPGTENEKLFF